This TCR beta chain was sequenced in a study of blood T cells in healthy people across ages. Overall study: In model experiments, template switching was able to capture about one barcoded beta molecule for every two T cells that were present. General study findings and limits: Both higher diversity and more naive CD4+ cells marked long-lived donors when set against aged donors.

In its sample, this clonotype was seen a few times. Its antigen is unidentified. Sample-barcoded 5' priming and a J-beta primer mix drove a second PCR of roughly 6 to 12 cycles. TCRdb called the 5' RACE reads again in MiXCR, with one record for every CDR3 protein. Of about 1 million distinct CDR3 sequences detected, roughly 24% appear once; the ten largest clones hold 0.65% to 0.95%. In germline, CDR1 is DFQATT, CDR2 SNEGSKA (reference sequence). Trimming removed 6 bases from V and 2 bases from J, with 11 bases in between. The CDR3 loop spans 13 amino acids. This sample also belongs to another study, concerning T cells of mothers and their children.

This rearrangement joins TRBV20-1 to TRBJ2-1, with D maybe TRBD2 (6 bases). Sequencing used blood. The TCR sequence derives from a girl aged 2 to 10 in good health. As DNA, the CDR3 is TGCAGTGCCCAGACTAGTCCCTACAATGAGCAGTTCTTC. Protein product: CSAQTSPYNEQFF.